Listed here are 9 T cell receptor beta chains from one sample, sequenced in a study of blood T cell repertoires in COVID-19. TCRdb keeps only in-frame clones here, not all; method: immunoSEQ multiplex PCR. The data contain 310,000 or so clones, around 90% of them singletons. The sample comprised peripheral blood. All receptors come from a woman between 45 and 65 years old who had recovered from COVID-19.

The chain is built from TRBV9 and TRBJ1-6; D is uncertain. The CDR3 runs to 13 residues. Trimming left V 4 bases short and J 8 bases short, with 10 bases between. Germline V lookup: CDR1 SGDLS, CDR2 YYNGEE. This chain's CDR3 is CASSRRLDSPLHF. CDR3 coding DNA: TGTGCCAGCAGCCGCCGGTTGGATTCACCCCTCCACTTT.

The J gene is TRBJ1-1, the V gene TRBV6-5, with D possibly TRBD1 on 5 matching bases. Germline CDR1 MNHEY, CDR2 SVGAGI. V lost 6 bases and J 1 base, leaving 15 bases between the germline ends. The length of the CDR3 is 15 residues. The CDR3 region has the DNA TGTGCCAGCAGCTTGGGCGGGGCAGGGAACACTGAAGCTTTCTTT. It specifies CASSLGGAGNTEAFF.

The CDR3 region is CAWSVGGGRANEQFF. The CDR3 DNA is TGTGCCTGGAGTGTCGGCGGGGGCCGTGCCAATGAGCAGTTCTTC. The chain has TRBV30 and TRBJ2-1; tentative D call: TRBD2 (7 bases). V dropped 0 bases and J dropped 6 bases, with 15 bases sitting between them. The germline V gene encodes CDR1 GTSNPN and CDR2 SVGIG (reference sequence). This CDR3 spans 15 amino acids.

The chain uses TRBV25-1 and TRBJ1-5; TRBD1 is a possible D gene (5 bases). Trimming shortened V by 1 base and J by 5 bases, and 6 bases separated the two germline ends. The CDR3 length is 13 residues. CDR1 and CDR2 from the germline V gene are MGHDK and SYGVNS. CDR3 region: CASSEWGDQPQHF. The CDR3 DNA reads TGTGCCAGCAGTGAATGGGGCGATCAGCCCCAGCATTTT.

The CDR3 protein is CASSYSKRGPGYEQYF. CDR3 DNA: TGTGCCAGCAGTTACTCGAAACGCGGGCCGGGCTACGAGCAGTACTTC. V is TRBV6-2 or TRBV6-3 and J is TRBJ2-7; D might be TRBD2 (5 bases). The V end was cut by 0 bases, the J end by 3 bases, with 15 bases between. CDR1 is MNHEY and CDR2 is SVGEGT in the germline V gene. This CDR3 comprises 16 residues.

The CDR3: CAWTRTGSYEQYF. The CDR3 DNA reads as TGTGCCTGGACTAGGACAGGGTCGTACGAGCAGTACTTC. J is TRBJ2-7 and V is TRBV30; TRBD1 matches at 8 bases. J lost 4 bases, V lost 4 bases, and 6 bases had no gene match. Germline CDR1 GTSNPN, CDR2 SVGIG (reference sequence). The CDR3 is 13 residues long.

The V call is TRBV7-2, the J call TRBJ2-3; 8 bases are a match to TRBD1. Germline V gene sequence: CDR1 SGHTA, CDR2 FQGNSA. The V and J ends lost 2 bases and 5 bases, in that order; junction bases with no gene match: 12. CDR3 length equals 17 residues. CDR3 coding DNA: TGTGCCAGCAGCTTACCCAGGGGGCCAGGGCGGGGAGATACGCAGTATTTT. Translation: CASSLPRGPGRGDTQYF.

This chain connects TRBV12-3 or TRBV12-4 to TRBJ2-2, with unresolved D. The CDR3 has 12 residues. V shed 2 bases and J shed 6 bases, with 4 bases lying between them. This CDR3 reads CASSLTPGELFF. The CDR3 region has the DNA TGTGCCAGCAGTTTAACACCCGGGGAGCTGTTTTTT.

Details on this clone: At one end, the junction sequence differs from germline, possibly due to a read error. This chain uses TRBV7-7 with TRBJ2-3; 7 bases line up with TRBD2. Germline V lookup: CDR1 SSHAT, CDR2 FNYEAQ (reference sequence). The CDR3 has 16 amino acids. The CDR3: CASSPGLLSSTDTQYF. The DNA for the CDR3 is TGTGCTAGCAGCCCGGGACTACTTTCTAGCACAGATACGCAGTATTTT.